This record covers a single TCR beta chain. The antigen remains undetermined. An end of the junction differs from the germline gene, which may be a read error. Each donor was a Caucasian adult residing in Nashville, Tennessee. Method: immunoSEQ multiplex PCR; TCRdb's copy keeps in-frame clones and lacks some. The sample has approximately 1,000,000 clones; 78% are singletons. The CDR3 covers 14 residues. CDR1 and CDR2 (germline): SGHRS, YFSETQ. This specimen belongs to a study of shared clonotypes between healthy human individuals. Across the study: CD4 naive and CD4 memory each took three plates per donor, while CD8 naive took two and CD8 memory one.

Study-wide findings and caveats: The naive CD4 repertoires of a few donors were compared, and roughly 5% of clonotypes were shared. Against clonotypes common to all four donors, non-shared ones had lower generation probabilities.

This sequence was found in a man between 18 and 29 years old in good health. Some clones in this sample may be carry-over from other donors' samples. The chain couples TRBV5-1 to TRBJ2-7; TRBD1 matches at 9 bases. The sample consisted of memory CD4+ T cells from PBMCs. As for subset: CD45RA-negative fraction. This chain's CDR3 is CASSRGTGSFEQYF. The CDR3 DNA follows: TGCGCCAGCAGCCGTGGGACAGGGTCCTTCGAGCAGTACTTC.